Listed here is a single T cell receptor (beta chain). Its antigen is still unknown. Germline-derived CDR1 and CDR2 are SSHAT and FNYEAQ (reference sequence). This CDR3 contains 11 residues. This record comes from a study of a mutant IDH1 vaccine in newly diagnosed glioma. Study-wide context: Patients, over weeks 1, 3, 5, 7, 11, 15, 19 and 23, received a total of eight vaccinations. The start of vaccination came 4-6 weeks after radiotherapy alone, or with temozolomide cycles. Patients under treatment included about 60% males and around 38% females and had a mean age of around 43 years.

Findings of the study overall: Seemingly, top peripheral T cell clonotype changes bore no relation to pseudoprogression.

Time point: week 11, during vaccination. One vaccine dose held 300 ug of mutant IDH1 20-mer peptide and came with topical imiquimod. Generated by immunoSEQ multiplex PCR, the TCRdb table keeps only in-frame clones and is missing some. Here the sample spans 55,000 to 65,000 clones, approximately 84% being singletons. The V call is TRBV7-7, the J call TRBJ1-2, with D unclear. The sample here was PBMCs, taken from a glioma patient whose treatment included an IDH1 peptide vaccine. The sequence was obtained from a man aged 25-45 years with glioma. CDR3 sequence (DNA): TGTGCTGTTGACTCGGTTGGAGGCTACACCTTC. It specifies CAVDSVGGYTF.